The present T cell receptor (beta chain) was sequenced within a study of T cell responses to AZD1222 COVID-19 vaccine. At the level of the study: Second-dose timings of about 4 or about 12 weeks were pooled. Study-wide points: Donors skewed white British and female; clonal diversity was possibly underestimated. Mapped onto spike, vaccine-associated CD4 TCRs spanned it and were dominant at 160-218 and 743-854.

Concerning this clone itself: Antigen unknown.

Method: immunoSEQ multiplex PCR; TCRdb's copy keeps in-frame clones and lacks some. This table has some 140,000 clones, about 90% appearing once. Sample: peripheral blood, taken on day 0 of AZD1222 vaccination. The sequence came from an adult in good health.

The CDR3 region has the DNA TGTGCCAGCAGCTTAATCACTAATGAAAAACTGTTTTTT. Translation gives CASSLITNEKLFF. The chain combines TRBV11-2 with TRBJ1-4; D unclear. CDR3 length equals 13 residues. V shed 2 bases and J shed 2 bases, with 3 bases lying between them. CDR1 is SGHAT, CDR2 FQNNGV, per germline.